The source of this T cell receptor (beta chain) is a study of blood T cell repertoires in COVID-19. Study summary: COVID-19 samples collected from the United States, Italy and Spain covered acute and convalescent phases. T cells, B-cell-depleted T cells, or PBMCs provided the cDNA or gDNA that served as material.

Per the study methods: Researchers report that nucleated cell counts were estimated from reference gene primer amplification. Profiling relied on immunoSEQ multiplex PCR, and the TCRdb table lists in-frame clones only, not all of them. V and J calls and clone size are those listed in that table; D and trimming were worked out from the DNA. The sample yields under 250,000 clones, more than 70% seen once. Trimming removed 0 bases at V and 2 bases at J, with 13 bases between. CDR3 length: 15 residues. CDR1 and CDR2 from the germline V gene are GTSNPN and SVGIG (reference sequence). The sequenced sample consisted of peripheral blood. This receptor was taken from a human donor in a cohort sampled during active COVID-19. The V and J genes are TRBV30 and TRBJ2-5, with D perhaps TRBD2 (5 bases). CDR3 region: CAWSVHEGRQETQYF. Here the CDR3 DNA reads TGTGCCTGGAGTGTACATGAGGGTAGGCAAGAGACCCAGTACTTC.